These 19 T cell receptor beta chains were all obtained from the same sample, sequenced in a study of shared clonotypes between healthy human individuals. Method: immunoSEQ multiplex PCR; TCRdb's copy keeps in-frame clones and lacks some. The sample shows 2 million or so clones, over 85% of them seen only once. The naive CD8 subset, CD45RO-negative cells positively selected for CCR7, excluded terminally differentiated effector memory CD45RA+ cells. Sequencing input: naive CD8+ T cells sorted from blood. Receptors originate from a man aged 18-30 years in good health.

The rearrangement links TRBV25-1 to TRBJ2-5; 12 bases match TRBD2. Germline loops: CDR1 MGHDK, CDR2 SYGVNS. J was trimmed by 2 bases and V by 1 base; bases with no gene match: 8. The CDR3 is 18 residues long. In nucleotides, the CDR3 is TGTGCCAGCAGTGAATTCCTAGCGGGGGGGCCGGGGCAAGAGACCCAGTACTTC. Its translation is CASSEFLAGGPGQETQYF.

The rearrangement joins TRBV7-2 to TRBJ2-5; the match to TRBD2 covers 8 bases. The length of the CDR3 is 15 residues. The V gene's germline CDR1 is SGHTA and CDR2 FQGNSA. V dropped 5 bases and J dropped 2; count of bases not matched to a gene: 7. In nucleotides, the CDR3 is TGTGCCAGCAGCCCCGGGGGGGGAGAGCAAGAGACCCAGTACTTC. Translating it yields CASSPGGGEQETQYF.

The genes are TRBV7-9 and TRBJ2-7, with 7 positions matching TRBD1. CDR1 is SEHNR, CDR2 FQNEAQ, per germline (reference sequence). This CDR3 has 15 amino acids. V lost 5 bases to trimming and J lost 0 bases; unmatched junction nucleotides: 7. The CDR3 loop reads CASSAPDRYSYEQYF. CDR3 nucleotide sequence: TGTGCCAGCAGCGCACCGGACAGGTACTCCTACGAGCAGTACTTC.

The chain employs TRBV30 and TRBJ2-7, with unresolved D. The germline gives CDR1 GTSNPN, CDR2 SVGIG (reference sequence). Trimming took 1 base from V and 3 from J, leaving 7 bases between them. The CDR3 sequence is 12 residues long. This CDR3 is CAWSADGYEQYF. In nucleotides, the CDR3 is TGTGCCTGGAGTGCGGACGGCTACGAGCAGTACTTC.

The rearrangement uses TRBV6-5 and TRBJ1-1, with a weak D call TRBD1 (6 bases). Germline V gene data show CDR1 as MNHEY and CDR2 as SVGAGI. The CDR3 totals 14 residues. V lost 5 bases and J 1 base, leaving 11 bases between the germline ends. The CDR3 here is CASSRTDPNTEAFF. The CDR3 DNA sequence: TGTGCCAGCAGTAGGACAGATCCGAACACTGAAGCTTTCTTT.

This clone appeared once. J is TRBJ2-7 and V is TRBV27; D assignment may be TRBD1 or TRBD2 (6 bases each). This CDR3 region has 16 residues. With 1 base removed from V and 3 bases from J, the gap between germline ends came to 16 bases. Germline CDR1 reads MNHEY; CDR2 reads SMNVEV (reference sequence). The CDR3: CASSLLGGRELYEQYF. CDR3 nucleotide sequence: TGTGCCAGCAGTTTATTGGGGGGCAGGGAGCTCTACGAGCAGTACTTC.

The gene calls are TRBV6-5 and TRBJ1-2, with D maybe TRBD1 (6 bases). V was pared by 2 bases and J by 1 base, with 8 bases between. The CDR3 spans 14 residues. Germline V gene sequence: CDR1 MNHEY, CDR2 SVGAGI. In nucleotides, the CDR3 is TGTGCCAGCAGTTACGCGGACAGTAACTATGGCTACACCTTC. This sequence encodes CASSYADSNYGYTF.

The V gene is TRBV7-6, the J gene TRBJ2-1; a weak D match, TRBD2 (6 bases). Deletions cut 2 bases from V and 3 bases from J, with 29 bases between. This CDR3 comprises 21 residues. Germline assignment: CDR1 SGHVS and CDR2 FNYEAQ. The CDR3 sequence: CASSLLQGFRLVSLFYNEQFF. CDR3 sequence (DNA): TGTGCCAGCAGCTTACTACAAGGATTTCGACTAGTCTCGCTCTTCTACAATGAGCAGTTCTTC.

The gene calls are TRBV9 and TRBJ2-5, with 11 bases aligning to TRBD2. The CDR3 has 16 residues. Germline CDR1 is SGDLS and CDR2 is YYNGEE. J was trimmed by 5 bases and V by 0 bases; bases with no gene match: 6. The DNA of the CDR3 is TGTGCCAGCAGCGTAGAGGGACTAGCGGCCTTTGAGACCCAGTACTTC. Residues: CASSVEGLAAFETQYF.

CDR3 amino acids: CASSRGQTYGYTF. The CDR3 bases are TGTGCCAGCAGCCGCGGACAAACCTATGGCTACACCTTC. The chain has TRBV14 and TRBJ1-2; the D gene is possibly TRBD1 (5 bases). The CDR3 is 13 amino acids. The ends were cut back, 4 bases at V and 4 bases at J, with 10 bases in the middle. CDR1 and CDR2 from the germline V gene are SGHDN and FVKESK. Full variable domain (outside the CDR3, taken from reference TRBV14 and TRBJ1-2): EAGVTQFPSHSVIEKGQTVTLRCDPISGHDNLYWYRRVMGKEIKFLLHFVKESKQDESGMPNNRFLAERTGGTYSTLKVQPAELEDSGVYFCASSRGQTYGYTFGSGTRLTVV.

This clone was found once. This same CDR3 is encoded by further DNA sequences in the sample. V gene TRBV9 combines with J gene TRBJ2-7, with 7 bases aligning to TRBD2. Germline CDR1 is SGDLS and CDR2 is YYNGEE. Germline trimming cut 0 bases from V and 5 bases from J; bases unmatched to any gene: 5. The CDR3 loop spans 14 amino acids. CDR3 amino acids: CASSVGGEGDEQYF. CDR3 DNA: TGTGCCAGCAGCGTAGGTGGGGAGGGCGACGAGCAGTACTTC.

The rearrangement joins TRBV9 to TRBJ2-1; TRBD2 agrees at 12 bases. Germline lookup yields CDR1 SGDLS and CDR2 YYNGEE. The length of the CDR3 is 15 residues. Losses at the gene ends were 3 bases for V and 7 bases for J; bases not matched to a gene: 5. CDR3 sequence (DNA): TGTGCCAGCAGCGGACTAGCGGGAGTTTATAATGAGCAGTTCTTC. Translated, it gives CASSGLAGVYNEQFF.

The V gene is TRBV2, the J gene TRBJ1-6; TRBD1 matches at 7 bases. CDR1 SNHLY and CDR2 FYNNEI come from the germline V gene. CDR3 length: 17 amino acids. V lost 6 bases, J lost 5 bases, and 13 bases stayed unmatched. CDR3 region: CASSPWARGGNNSPLHF. The CDR3, as DNA: TGTGCCAGCAGCCCTTGGGCCAGGGGGGGAAATAATTCACCCCTCCACTTT.

This chain uses TRBV27 with TRBJ2-1; maybe TRBD2 (6 bases). The CDR3 contains 17 residues. V was cut by 4 bases and J by 2 bases, with 18 bases left in between. Germline V CDR1 and CDR2: MNHEY, SMNVEV (reference sequence). CDR3 residues: CASSSLGVAETYNEQFF. The DNA of the CDR3 is TGTGCCAGCAGTTCCCTAGGGGTAGCGGAGACCTACAATGAGCAGTTCTTC.

This chain links TRBV10-2 with TRBJ2-7; D is undetermined. The V end was cut by 0 bases, the J end by 3 bases, with 6 bases between. Looked up from germline, CDR1 is WSHSY and CDR2 is SAAADI. The CDR3 sequence is 13 residues long. This CDR3 is CASSESFDYEQYF. CDR3 nucleotide sequence: TGCGCCAGCAGTGAGTCGTTTGACTACGAGCAGTACTTC.

For this clone: This specimen includes other DNA sequences encoding the same CDR3. This chain connects TRBV9 to TRBJ1-1; 8 bases match TRBD1. This CDR3 contains 13 residues. Germline V CDR1 and CDR2: SGDLS, YYNGEE. Unmatched junction bases numbered 2, after V lost 0 bases and J lost 7 bases. CDR3 residues: CASSVVQGGEAFF. Here the CDR3 DNA reads TGTGCCAGCAGCGTAGTACAGGGGGGTGAAGCTTTCTTT.

The chain couples TRBV7-2 to TRBJ2-3; no firm D call. From germline, CDR1 is SGHTA and CDR2 FQGNSA. V was clipped by 3 bases and J by 1 base, with 11 bases between them. The CDR3 has 15 amino acids. DNA for the CDR3: TGTGCCAGCAGCTTGGCCTGGGGTGGCACAGATACGCAGTATTTT. Encoded protein: CASSLAWGGTDTQYF.

This clone appeared a single time. The V gene is TRBV10-2, the J gene TRBJ2-2, with 8 bases identical to TRBD2. The CDR3 sequence is 14 residues long. Trimming took 7 bases from V and 1 from J; bases not matched to a gene: 2. The germline V gene encodes CDR1 WSHSY and CDR2 SAAADI. The CDR3 bases are TGCGCCAGCACCAGCGGGGGGAACACCGGGGAGCTGTTTTTT. Protein: CASTSGGNTGELFF.

V is TRBV11-1 and J is TRBJ2-1; D tentatively reads TRBD1 or TRBD2 (5 bases each). Trimming left V 5 bases short and J 0 bases short, with 17 bases between. Germline V gene lookup returns CDR1 SGHAT and CDR2 FQDESV (reference sequence). This CDR3 has 17 amino acids. This CDR3 reads CASSKLEGLGSYNEQFF. In DNA form, the CDR3 reads TGTGCCAGCAGCAAGCTTGAGGGGCTTGGCTCCTACAATGAGCAGTTCTTC.